This T cell receptor (beta chain) was sequenced in a study of long-term antiretroviral therapy in people with HIV. Run at survey level, the immunoSEQ assay was version v3.0. Clones were sequenced by immunoSEQ multiplex PCR, and TCRdb holds only the in-frame ones, with some missing. The table lists tens of thousands of clones, roughly 87% of them singletons. This TCR was sampled from a man aged 18 to 35 with HIV. The sample consisted of unsorted PBMCs, taken 0.2 years before starting antiretroviral therapy.

CDR3: CASSLKAGDFGYEQYF. In nucleotides, the CDR3 is TGTGCCAGCAGCTTAAAAGCGGGGGACTTTGGGTACGAGCAGTACTTC. The gene calls are TRBV7-8 and TRBJ2-7; 8 bases match TRBD2. The CDR3 length is 16 residues. Per germline, CDR1 SGHVS and CDR2 FQNEAQ. V shed 2 bases, J shed 4 bases, and the junction held 10 bases outside the gene matches.